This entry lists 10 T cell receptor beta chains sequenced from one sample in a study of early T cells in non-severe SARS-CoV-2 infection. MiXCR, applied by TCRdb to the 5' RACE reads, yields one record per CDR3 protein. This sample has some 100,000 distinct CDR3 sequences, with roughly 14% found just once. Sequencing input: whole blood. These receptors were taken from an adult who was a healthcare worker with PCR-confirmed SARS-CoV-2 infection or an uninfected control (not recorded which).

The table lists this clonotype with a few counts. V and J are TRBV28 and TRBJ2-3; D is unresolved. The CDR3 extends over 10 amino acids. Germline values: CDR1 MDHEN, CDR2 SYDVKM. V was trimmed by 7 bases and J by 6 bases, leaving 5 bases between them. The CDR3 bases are TGTGCCAGCATGCTGGATACGCAGTATTTT. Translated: CASMLDTQYF.

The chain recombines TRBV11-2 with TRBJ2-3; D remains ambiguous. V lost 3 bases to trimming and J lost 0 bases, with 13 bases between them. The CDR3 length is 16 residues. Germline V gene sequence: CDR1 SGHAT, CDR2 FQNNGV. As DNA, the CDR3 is TGTGCCAGCAGCTTTGGGTTCGAGAAGAGCACAGATACGCAGTATTTT. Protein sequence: CASSFGFEKSTDTQYF.

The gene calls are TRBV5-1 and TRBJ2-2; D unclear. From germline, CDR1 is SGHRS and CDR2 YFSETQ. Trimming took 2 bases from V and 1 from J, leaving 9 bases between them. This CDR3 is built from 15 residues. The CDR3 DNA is TGCGCCAGCAGCTTTTCTGGTGAGAACACCGGGGAGCTGTTTTTT. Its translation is CASSFSGENTGELFF.

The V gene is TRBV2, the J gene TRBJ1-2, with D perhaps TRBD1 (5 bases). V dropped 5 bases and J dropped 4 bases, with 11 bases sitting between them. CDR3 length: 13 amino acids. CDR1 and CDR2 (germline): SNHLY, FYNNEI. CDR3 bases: TGTGCCAGCAGTCACGGGGACCGCTATGGCTACACCTTC. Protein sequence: CASSHGDRYGYTF.

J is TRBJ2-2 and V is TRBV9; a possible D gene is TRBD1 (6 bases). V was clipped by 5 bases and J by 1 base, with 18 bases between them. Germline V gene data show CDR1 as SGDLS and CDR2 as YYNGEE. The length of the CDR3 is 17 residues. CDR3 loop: CASSPTQGRLNTGELFF. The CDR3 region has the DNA TGTGCCAGCAGTCCTACACAGGGACGGCTGAACACCGGGGAGCTGTTTTTT.

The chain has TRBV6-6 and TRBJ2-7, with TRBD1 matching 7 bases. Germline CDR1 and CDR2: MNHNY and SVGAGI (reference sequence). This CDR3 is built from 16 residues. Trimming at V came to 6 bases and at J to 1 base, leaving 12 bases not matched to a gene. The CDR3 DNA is TGTGCCAGCAGCCCAGGCCCGCAGGGGGAATCCTACGAGCAGTACGTC. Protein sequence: CASSPGPQGESYEQYV.

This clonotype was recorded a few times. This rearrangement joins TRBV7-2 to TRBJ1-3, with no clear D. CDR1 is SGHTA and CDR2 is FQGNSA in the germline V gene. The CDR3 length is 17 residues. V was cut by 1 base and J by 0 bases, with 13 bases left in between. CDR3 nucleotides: TGTGCCAGCAGCTTAGTTAGCCCCCCGAGCTCTGGAAACACCATATATTTT. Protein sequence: CASSLVSPPSSGNTIYF.

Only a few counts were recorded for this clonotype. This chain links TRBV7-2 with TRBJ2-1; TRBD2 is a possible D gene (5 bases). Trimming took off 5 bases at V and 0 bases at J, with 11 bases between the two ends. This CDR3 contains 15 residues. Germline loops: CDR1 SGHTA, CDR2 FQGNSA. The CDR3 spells CASSPDYISYNEQFF. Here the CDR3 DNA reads TGTGCCAGCAGCCCTGACTACATCTCCTACAATGAGCAGTTCTTC.

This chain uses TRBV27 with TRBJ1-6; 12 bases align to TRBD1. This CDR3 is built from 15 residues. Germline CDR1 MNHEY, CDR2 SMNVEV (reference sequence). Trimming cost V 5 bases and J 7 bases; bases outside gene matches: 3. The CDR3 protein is CASSEGQGANSPLHF. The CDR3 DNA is TGTGCCAGCAGTGAGGGACAGGGGGCCAATTCACCCCTCCACTTT.

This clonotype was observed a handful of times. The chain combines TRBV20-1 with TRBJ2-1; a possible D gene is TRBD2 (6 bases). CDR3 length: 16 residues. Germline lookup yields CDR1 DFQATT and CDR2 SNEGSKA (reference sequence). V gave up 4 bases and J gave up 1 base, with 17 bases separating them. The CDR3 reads CSAITQRVDSYNEQFF. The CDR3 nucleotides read TGCAGTGCTATTACCCAGCGGGTTGATTCCTACAATGAGCAGTTCTTC.